What follows describes a single T cell receptor (beta chain). Its antigen is still unknown. Treatment defined: about 20 received Ad26.COV2.S at low or high dose, single or two shots; about 5 received placebo; per-sample allocation not given. Day 63 following the first vaccine or placebo injection was when the samples were taken. The donor's status was that of an adult aged 18-55 years in Boston. This specimen comes from a study of Ad26.COV2.S vaccination and SARS-CoV-2 variants. General study findings and limits: The TCR breadth and depth analyses may have produced an underestimate of total T cell responses. Compared with placebo recipients, vaccine recipients had higher spike-specific TCR breadth.

The repertoire was sequenced with immunoSEQ multiplex PCR; TCRdb's copy has only in-frame clones and lacks some. The sample lists about 480,000 clones; roughly 87% were seen once. Sequencing was performed on peripheral blood, taken in a trial of Ad26.COV2.S vaccine versus placebo. This TCR derives from a person aged 18 to 65 who received the Ad26.COV2.S COVID-19 vaccine or a placebo.

The CDR3 protein is CASSQNSGRGTDTQYF. In nucleotides, the CDR3 is TGCGCCAGCAGCCAGAATAGCGGGAGGGGCACAGATACGCAGTATTTT. The V call is TRBV4-1, the J call TRBJ2-3; TRBD2 agrees at 11 bases. The CDR3 runs 16 residues. Trimming removed 3 bases from V and 1 base from J; junction bases left unmatched: 3. Germline CDR1 reads MGHRA; CDR2 reads YSYEKL.